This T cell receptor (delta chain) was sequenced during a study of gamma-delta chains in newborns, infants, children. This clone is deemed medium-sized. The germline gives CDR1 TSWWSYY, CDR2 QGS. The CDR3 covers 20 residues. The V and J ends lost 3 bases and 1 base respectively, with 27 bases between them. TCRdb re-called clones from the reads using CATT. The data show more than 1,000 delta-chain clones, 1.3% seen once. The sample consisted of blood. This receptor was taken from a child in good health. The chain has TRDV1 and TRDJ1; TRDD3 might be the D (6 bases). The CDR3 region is CALGEYLRPTLWGATDKLIF. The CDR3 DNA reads TGTGCTCTTGGGGAGTACCTACGACCTACACTTTGGGGGGCCACCGATAAACTCATCTTT.